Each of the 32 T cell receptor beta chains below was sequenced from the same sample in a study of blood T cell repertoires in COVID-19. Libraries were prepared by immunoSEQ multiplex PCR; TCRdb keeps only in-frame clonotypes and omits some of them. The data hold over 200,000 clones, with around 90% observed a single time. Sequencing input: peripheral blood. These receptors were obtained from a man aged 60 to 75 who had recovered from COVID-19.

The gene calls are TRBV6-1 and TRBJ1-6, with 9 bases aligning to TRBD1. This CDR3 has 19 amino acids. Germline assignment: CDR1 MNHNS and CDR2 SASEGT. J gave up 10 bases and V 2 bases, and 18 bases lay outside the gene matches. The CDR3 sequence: CASSENSKGTGLWRSPLHF. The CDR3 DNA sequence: TGTGCCAGCAGTGAAAATTCTAAAGGGACAGGGCTGTGGAGGTCACCCCTCCACTTT.

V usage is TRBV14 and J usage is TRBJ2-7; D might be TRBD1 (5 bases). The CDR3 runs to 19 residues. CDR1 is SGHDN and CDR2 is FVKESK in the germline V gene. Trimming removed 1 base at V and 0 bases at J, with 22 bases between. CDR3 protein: CASSQGFWQGNKNSYEQYF. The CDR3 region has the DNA TGTGCCAGCAGCCAAGGTTTTTGGCAGGGCAATAAAAACTCCTACGAGCAGTACTTC.

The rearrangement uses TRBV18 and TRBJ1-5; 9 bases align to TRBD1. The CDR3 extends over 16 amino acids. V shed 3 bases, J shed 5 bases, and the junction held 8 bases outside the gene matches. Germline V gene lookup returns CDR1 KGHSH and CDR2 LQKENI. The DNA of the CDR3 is TGTGCCAGCTCACCGGCACAGGGGGCTGCCGATCAGCCCCAGCATTTT. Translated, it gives CASSPAQGAADQPQHF.

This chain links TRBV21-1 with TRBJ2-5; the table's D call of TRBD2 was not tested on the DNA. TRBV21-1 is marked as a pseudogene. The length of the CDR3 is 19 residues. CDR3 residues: CASSKAKGTSGTRQETQYF. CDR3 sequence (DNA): TGTGCCAGCAGCAAAGCTAAGGGTACTAGCGGGACGCGTCAAGAGACCCAGTACTTC.

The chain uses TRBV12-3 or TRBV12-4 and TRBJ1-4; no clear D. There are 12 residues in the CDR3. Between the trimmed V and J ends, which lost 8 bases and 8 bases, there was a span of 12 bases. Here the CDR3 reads CASGRGKEKLFF. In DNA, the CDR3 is TGTGCCAGCGGGCGGGGAAAGGAAAAACTGTTTTTT.

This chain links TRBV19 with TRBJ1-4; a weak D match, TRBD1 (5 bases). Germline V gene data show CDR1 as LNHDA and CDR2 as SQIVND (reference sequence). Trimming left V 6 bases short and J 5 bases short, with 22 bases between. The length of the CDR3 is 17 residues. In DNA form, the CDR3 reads TGTGCCAGTAGAGCTGGATGGGCAGGGTCGGACAATGAAAAACTGTTTTTT. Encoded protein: CASRAGWAGSDNEKLFF.

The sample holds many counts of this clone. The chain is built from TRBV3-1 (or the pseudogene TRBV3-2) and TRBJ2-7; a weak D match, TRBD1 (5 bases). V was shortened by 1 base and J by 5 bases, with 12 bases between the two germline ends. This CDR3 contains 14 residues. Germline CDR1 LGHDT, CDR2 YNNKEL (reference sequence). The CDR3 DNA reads TGTGCCAGCAGCCAAGCATCTGGGGCGGACGAGCAGTACTTC. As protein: CASSQASGADEQYF.

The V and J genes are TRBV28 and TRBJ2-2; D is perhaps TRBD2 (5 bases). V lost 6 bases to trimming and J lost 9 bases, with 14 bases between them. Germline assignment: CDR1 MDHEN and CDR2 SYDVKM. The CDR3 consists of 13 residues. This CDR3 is CASSPPGFRELFF. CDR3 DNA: TGTGCCAGCAGCCCGCCGGGGTTCAGGGAGCTGTTTTTT.

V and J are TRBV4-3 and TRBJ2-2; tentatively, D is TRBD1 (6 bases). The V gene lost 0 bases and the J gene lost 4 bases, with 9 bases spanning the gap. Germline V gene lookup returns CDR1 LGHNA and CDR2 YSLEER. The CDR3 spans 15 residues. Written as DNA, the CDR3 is TGCGCCAGCAGCCAAGATCTCAGGGGCACCGGGGAGCTGTTTTTT. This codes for CASSQDLRGTGELFF.

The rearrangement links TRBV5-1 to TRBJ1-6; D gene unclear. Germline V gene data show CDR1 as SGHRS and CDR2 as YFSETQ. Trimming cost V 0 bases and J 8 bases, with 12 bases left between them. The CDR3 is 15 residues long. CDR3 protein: CASSLDPGSYSPLHF. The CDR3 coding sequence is TGCGCCAGCAGCTTGGATCCGGGTTCGTATTCACCCCTCCACTTT. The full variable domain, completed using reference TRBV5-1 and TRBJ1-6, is KAGVTQTPRYLIKTRGQQVTLSCSPISGHRSVSWYQQTPGQGLQFLFEYFSETQRNKGNFPGRFSGRQFSNSRSEMNVSTLELGDSALYLCASSLDPGSYSPLHFGNGTRLTVT.

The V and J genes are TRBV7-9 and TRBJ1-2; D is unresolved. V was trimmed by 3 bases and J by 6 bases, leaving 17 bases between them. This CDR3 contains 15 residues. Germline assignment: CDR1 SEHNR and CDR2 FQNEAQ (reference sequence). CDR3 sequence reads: CASSFIVGQDHGYTF. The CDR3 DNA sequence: TGTGCCAGCAGCTTCATTGTGGGCCAGGATCATGGCTACACCTTC.

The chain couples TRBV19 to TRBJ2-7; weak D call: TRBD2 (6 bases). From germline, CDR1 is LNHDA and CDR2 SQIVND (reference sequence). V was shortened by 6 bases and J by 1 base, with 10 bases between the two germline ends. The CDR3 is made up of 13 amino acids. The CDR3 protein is CASRLGGSYEQYF. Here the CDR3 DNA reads TGTGCCAGTAGGCTGGGGGGATCCTACGAGCAGTACTTC.

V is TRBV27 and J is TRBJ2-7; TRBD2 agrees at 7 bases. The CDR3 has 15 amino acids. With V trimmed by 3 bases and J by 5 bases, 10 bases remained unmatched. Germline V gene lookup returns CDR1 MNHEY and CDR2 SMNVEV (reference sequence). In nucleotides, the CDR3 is TGTGCCAGCAGTTTCTATGGCGGGAGAGTCAACGAGCAGTACTTC. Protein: CASSFYGGRVNEQYF.

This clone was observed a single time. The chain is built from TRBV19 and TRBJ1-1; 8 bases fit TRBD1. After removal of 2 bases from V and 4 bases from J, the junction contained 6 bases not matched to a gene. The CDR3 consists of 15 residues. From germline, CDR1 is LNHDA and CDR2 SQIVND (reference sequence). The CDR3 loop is CASSILDRDSTEAFF. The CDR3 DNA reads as TGTGCCAGTAGTATATTGGACAGGGACTCCACTGAAGCTTTCTTT.

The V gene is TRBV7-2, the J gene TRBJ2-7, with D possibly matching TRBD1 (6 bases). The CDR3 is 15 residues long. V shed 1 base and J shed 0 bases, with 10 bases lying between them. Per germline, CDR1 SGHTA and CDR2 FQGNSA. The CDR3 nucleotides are TGTGCCAGCAGCTTAGTTGGGGACACCTCCTACGAGCAGTACTTC. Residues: CASSLVGDTSYEQYF. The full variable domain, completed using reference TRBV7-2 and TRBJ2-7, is GAGVSQSPSNKVTEKGKDVELRCDPISGHTALYWYRQSLGQGLEFLIYFQGNSAPDKSGLPSDRFSAERTGGSVSTLTIQRTQQEDSAVYLCASSLVGDTSYEQYFGPGTRLTVT.

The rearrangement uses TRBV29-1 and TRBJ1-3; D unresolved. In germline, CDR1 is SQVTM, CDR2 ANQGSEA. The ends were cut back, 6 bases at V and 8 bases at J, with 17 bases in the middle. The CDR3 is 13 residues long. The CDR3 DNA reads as TGCAGCGTCGCACCGGGAGATAGGGACACCATATATTTT. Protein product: CSVAPGDRDTIYF.

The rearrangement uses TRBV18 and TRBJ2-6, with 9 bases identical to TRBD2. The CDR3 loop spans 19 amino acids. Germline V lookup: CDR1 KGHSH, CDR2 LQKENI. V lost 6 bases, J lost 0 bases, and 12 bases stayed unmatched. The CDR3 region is CASSRARSGGSSGANVLTF. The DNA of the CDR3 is TGTGCCAGCTCCCGGGCCCGTAGCGGGGGATCCTCTGGGGCCAACGTCCTGACTTTC.

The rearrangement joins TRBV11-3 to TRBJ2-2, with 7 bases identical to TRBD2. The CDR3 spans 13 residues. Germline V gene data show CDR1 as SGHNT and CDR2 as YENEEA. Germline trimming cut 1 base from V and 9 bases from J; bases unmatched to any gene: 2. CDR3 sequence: CASSLGEGRELFF. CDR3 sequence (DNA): TGTGCCAGCAGCTTAGGGGAGGGACGGGAGCTGTTTTTT.

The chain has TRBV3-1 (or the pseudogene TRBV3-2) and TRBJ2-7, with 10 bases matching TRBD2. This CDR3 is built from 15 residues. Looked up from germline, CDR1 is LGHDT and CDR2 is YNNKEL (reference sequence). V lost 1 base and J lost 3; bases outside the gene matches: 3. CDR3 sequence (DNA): TGTGCCAGCAGCCAAGCGGCTAGCGGGGGCTACGAGCAGTACTTC. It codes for CASSQAASGGYEQYF.

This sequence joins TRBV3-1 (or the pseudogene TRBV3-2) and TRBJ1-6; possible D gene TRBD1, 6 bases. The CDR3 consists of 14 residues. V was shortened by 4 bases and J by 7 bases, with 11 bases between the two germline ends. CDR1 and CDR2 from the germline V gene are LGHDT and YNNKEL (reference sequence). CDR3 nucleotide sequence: TGTGCCAGCAGCCTGGGGGCTATAAATTCACCCCTCCACTTT. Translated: CASSLGAINSPLHF.

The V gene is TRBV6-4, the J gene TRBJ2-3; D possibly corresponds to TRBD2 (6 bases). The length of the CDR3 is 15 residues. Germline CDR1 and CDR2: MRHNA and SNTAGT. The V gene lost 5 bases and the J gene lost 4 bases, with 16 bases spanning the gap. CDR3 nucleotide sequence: TGTGCCAGCAGTCCCGGGGCGGCGGGGCCAGATACGCAGTATTTT. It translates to CASSPGAAGPDTQYF.

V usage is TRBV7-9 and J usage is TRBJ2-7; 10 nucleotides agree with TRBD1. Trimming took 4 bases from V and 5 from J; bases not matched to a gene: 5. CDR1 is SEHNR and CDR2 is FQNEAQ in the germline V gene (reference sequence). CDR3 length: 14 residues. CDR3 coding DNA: TGTGCCAGCAGCTCGACAGGGGGCCGGGACGAGCAGTACTTC. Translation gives CASSSTGGRDEQYF.

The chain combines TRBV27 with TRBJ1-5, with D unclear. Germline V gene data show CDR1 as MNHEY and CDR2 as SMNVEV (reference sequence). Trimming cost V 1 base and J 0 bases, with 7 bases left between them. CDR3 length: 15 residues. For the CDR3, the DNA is TGTGCCAGCAGTTTATTCGCCGGTAGCAATCAGCCCCAGCATTTT. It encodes CASSLFAGSNQPQHF.

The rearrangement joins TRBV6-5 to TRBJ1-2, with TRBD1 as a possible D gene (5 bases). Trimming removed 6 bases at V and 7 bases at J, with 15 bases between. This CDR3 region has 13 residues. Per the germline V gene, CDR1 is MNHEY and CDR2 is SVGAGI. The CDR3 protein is CASRTKGRPGYTF. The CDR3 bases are TGTGCCAGCAGGACAAAGGGGAGGCCTGGCTACACCTTC.

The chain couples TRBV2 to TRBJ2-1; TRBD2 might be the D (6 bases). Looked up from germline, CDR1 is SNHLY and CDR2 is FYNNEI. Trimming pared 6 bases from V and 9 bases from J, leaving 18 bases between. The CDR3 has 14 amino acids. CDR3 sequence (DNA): TGTGCCAGCAGCGAAACCGCTAGCGAGGGTGAGCAGTTCTTC. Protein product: CASSETASEGEQFF. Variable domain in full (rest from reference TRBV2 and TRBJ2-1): EPEVTQTPSHQVTQMGQEVILRCVPISNHLYFYWYRQILGQKVEFLVSFYNNEISEKSEIFDDQFSVERPDGSNFTLKIRSTKLEDSAMYFCASSETASEGEQFFGPGTRLTVL.

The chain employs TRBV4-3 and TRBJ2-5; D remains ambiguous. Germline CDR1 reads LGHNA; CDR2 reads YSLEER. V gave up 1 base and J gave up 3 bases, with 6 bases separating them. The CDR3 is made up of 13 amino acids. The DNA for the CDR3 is TGCGCCAGCAGCCAAGGCTCAGAAGAGACCCAGTACTTC. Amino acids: CASSQGSEETQYF.

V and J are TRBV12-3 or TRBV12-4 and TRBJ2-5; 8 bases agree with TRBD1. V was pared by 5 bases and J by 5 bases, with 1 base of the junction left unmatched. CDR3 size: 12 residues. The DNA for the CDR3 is TGTGCCAGCAGTGACAGGGGCGAGACCCAGTACTTC. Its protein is CASSDRGETQYF.

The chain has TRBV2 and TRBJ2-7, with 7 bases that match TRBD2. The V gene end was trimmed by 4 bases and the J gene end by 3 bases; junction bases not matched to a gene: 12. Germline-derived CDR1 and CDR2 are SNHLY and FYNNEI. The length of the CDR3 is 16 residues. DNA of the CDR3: TGTGCCAGCAGTGCTGCGGGAGTAGCTTCCCTCTACGAGCAGTACTTC. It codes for CASSAAGVASLYEQYF.

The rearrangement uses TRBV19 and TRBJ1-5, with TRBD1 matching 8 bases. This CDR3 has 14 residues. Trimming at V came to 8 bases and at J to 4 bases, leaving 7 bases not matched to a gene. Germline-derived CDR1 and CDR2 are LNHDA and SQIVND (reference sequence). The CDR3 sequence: CASSSQGGNQPQHF. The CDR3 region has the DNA TGTGCCAGTTCCTCACAGGGGGGGAATCAGCCCCAGCATTTT.

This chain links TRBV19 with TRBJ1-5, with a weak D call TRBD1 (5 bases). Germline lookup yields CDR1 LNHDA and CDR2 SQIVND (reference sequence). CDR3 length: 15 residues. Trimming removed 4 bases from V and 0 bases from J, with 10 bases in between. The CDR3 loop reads CASSTDINSNQPQHF. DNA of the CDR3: TGTGCCAGTAGTACGGACATCAATAGCAATCAGCCCCAGCATTTT.

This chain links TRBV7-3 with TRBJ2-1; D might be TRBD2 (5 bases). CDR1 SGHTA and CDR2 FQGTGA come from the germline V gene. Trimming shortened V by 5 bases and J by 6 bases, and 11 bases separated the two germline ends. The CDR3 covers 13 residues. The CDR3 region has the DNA TGTGCCAGCAGCGCCGGACTTTCCAATGAGCAGTTCTTC. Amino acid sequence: CASSAGLSNEQFF.

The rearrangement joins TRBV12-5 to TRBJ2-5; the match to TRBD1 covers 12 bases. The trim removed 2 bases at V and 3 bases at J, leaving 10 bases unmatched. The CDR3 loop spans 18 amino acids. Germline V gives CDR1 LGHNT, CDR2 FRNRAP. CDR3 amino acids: CASGLSRDRGLREETQYF. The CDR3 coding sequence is TGTGCTAGTGGTTTGTCCCGGGACAGGGGGCTTCGTGAAGAGACCCAGTACTTC. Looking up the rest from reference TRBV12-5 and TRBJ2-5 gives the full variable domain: DARVTQTPRHKVTEMGQEVTMRCQPILGHNTVFWYRQTMMQGLELLAYFRNRAPLDDSGMPKDRFSAEMPDATLATLKIQPSEPRDSAVYFCASGLSRDRGLREETQYFGPGTRLLVL.